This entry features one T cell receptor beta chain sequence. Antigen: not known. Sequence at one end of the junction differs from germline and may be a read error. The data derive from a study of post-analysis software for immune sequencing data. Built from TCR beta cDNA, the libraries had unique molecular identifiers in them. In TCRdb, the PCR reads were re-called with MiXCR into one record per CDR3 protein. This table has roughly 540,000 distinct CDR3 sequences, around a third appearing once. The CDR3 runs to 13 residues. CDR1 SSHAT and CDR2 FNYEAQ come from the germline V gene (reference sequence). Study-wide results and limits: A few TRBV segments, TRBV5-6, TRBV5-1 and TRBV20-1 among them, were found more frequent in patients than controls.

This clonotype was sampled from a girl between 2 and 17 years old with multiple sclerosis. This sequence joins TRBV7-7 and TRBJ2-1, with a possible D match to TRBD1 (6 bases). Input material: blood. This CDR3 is CASSRDRTNEQFF. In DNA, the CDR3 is TGTGCTAGCAGCCGCGACAGGACCAATGAGCAGTTCTTC.